This TCR beta chain was identified in a study of T cell changes during pregnancy in multiple sclerosis. The CDR3 totals 15 residues. After removal of 1 base from V and 2 bases from J, the junction contained 3 bases not matched to a gene. Per the germline V gene, CDR1 is LGHNA and CDR2 is YNFKEQ. Using immunoSEQ multiplex PCR, the repertoire was profiled, and TCRdb retains in-frame clones only, with some absent. The table lists about 70,000 clones, approximately 90% of them singletons, with around 2.2% in the top ten. In this sample, this clone turned up once. Sequencing was performed on peripheral blood, taken in the second trimester of pregnancy. The chain uses TRBV4-2 and TRBJ2-5, with 8 bases fitting TRBD2. The clonotype originates from a female donor in good health, enrolled as a control in a pregnancy study. CDR3 sequence: CASSQGSGGQETQYF. The CDR3 bases are TGTGCCAGCAGCCAAGGGAGCGGGGGACAAGAGACCCAGTACTTC.